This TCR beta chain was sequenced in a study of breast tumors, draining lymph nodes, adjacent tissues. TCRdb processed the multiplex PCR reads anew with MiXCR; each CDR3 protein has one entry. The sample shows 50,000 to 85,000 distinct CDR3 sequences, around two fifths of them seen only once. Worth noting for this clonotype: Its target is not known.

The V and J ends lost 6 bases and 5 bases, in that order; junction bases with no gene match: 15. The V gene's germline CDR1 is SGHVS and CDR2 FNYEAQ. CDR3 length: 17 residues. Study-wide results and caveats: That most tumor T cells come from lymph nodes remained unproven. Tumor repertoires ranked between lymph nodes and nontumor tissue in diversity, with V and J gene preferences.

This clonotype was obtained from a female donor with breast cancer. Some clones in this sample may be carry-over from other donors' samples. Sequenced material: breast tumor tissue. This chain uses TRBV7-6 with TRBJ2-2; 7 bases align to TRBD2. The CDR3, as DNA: TGTGCCAGCAGTTTCCGCGGGACCCTCGGGAGGACCGGGGAGCTGTTTTTT. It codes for CASSFRGTLGRTGELFF.